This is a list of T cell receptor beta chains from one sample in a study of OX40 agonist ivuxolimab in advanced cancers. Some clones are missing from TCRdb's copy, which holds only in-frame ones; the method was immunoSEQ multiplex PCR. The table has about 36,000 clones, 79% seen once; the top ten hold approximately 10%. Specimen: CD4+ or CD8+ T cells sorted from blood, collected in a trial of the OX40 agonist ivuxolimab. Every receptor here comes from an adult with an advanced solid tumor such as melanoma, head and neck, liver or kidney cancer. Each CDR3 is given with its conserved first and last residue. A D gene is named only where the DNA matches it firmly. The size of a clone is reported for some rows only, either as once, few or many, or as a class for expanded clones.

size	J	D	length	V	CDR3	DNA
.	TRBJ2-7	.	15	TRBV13	CASSSSGTGDSEQYF	TGTGCCAGCAGCTCCTCAGGGACGGGGGATTCCGAGCAGTACTTC
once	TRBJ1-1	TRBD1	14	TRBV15	CATSRNKQGAEAFF	TGTGCCACCAGCAGAAATAAACAGGGGGCTGAAGCTTTCTTT
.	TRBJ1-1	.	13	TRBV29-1	CSVARDRNTEAFF	TGCAGCGTTGCCCGGGACCGTAACACTGAAGCTTTCTTT
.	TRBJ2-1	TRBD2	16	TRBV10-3	CAISHGGGSSYNEQFF	TGTGCCATCAGCCACGGCGGGGGTAGCTCCTACAATGAGCAGTTCTTC
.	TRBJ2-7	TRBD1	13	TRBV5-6	CASSWDSPYEQYF	TGTGCCAGCAGCTGGGACAGCCCCTACGAGCAGTACTTC
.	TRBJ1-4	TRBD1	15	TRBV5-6	CASSTGTVKNEKLFF	TGTGCCAGCAGCACGGGGACAGTTAAAAATGAAAAACTGTTTTTT
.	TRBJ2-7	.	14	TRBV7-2	CASTAQNANYEQYF	TGTGCCAGCACCGCACAGAATGCTAACTACGAGCAGTACTTC
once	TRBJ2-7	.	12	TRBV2	CASRTYAYEQYF	TGTGCCAGCAGGACATATGCCTACGAGCAGTACTTC
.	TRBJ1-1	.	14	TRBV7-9	CASSLPGGDTEAFF	TGTGCCAGCAGCTTACCCGGAGGGGACACTGAAGCTTTCTTT
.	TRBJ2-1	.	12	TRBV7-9	CASSLATEEQFF	TGTGCCAGCAGCTTAGCAACGGAAGAGCAGTTCTTC
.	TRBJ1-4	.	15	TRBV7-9	CASSQGYATNEKLFF	TGTGCCAGCAGCCAGGGATACGCAACTAATGAAAAACTGTTTTTT
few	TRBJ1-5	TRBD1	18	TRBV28	CASSFLSLDRDRNQPQHF	TGTGCCAGCAGTTTCCTATCTTTAGACAGGGATCGCAATCAGCCCCAGCATTTT
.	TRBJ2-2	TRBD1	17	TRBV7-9	CASSPPQDRGRAGELFF	TGTGCCAGCAGCCCGCCGCAGGACAGGGGGCGAGCCGGGGAGCTGTTTTTT
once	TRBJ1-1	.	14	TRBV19	CASSTGGAVVGAFF	TGTGCCAGTAGTACCGGGGGAGCGGTGGTGGGAGCTTTCTTT
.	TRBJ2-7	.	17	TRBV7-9	CASSLRSWDPNSYEQYF	TGTGCCAGCAGCTTAAGGTCTTGGGACCCAAACTCCTACGAGCAGTACTTC
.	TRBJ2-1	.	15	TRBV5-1	CASSISALSYNEQFF	TGCGCCAGCAGTATTAGCGCGCTCTCCTACAATGAGCAGTTCTTC
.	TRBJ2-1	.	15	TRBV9	CASSVVVQGGNEQFF	TGTGCCAGCAGCGTAGTGGTGCAGGGGGGAAATGAGCAGTTCTTC
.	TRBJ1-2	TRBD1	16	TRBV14	CASSRQNRDRNYGYTF	TGTGCCAGCAGCCGCCAAAACCGGGACAGGAACTATGGCTACACCTTC
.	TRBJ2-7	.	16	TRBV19	CASSIEGSRTGYEQYF	TGTGCCAGTAGTATAGAGGGCAGCCGAACTGGCTACGAGCAGTACTTC
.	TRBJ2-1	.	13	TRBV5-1	CASSLGGSNEQFF	TGCGCCAGCAGCTTGGGTGGTTCCAATGAGCAGTTCTTC
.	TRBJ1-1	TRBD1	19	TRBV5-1	CASSLGTGQGAIGNTEAFF	TGCGCCAGCAGCTTGGGGACGGGACAGGGGGCGATCGGGAACACTGAAGCTTTCTTT
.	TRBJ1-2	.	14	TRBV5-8	CASSPLPGARGYTF	TGTGCCAGCAGCCCACTCCCAGGGGCGCGGGGCTACACCTTC
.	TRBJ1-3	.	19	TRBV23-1	CASSQRKTGNSEAGNTIYF	TGCGCCAGCAGTCAGAGGAAAACAGGGAACTCGGAGGCTGGAAACACCATATATTTT
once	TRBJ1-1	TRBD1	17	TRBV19	CASSMRAGGWVNTEAFF	TGTGCCAGTAGTATGCGGGCAGGGGGGTGGGTTAACACTGAAGCTTTCTTT
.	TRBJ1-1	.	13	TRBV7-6	CASSNYDSTEAFF	TGTGCCAGCAGCAACTACGACAGCACTGAAGCTTTCTTT
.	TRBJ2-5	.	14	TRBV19	CASSIWGGWETQYF	TGTGCCAGTAGTATATGGGGGGGCTGGGAGACCCAGTACTTC
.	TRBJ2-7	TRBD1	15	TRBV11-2	CASSTSDRVVREQYF	TGTGCCAGCAGCACGTCGGACAGGGTAGTTCGCGAGCAGTACTTC
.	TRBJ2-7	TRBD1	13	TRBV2	CASSQTGQGEQYF	TGTGCCAGCAGTCAGACGGGACAGGGCGAGCAGTACTTC
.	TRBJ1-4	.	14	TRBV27	CASSLSGSGKKLFF	TGTGCCAGCAGTTTAAGCGGAAGTGGGAAAAAACTGTTTTTT
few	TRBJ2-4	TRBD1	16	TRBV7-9	CASSPMGQGAVNIQYF	TGTGCCAGCAGCCCGATGGGACAGGGGGCCGTAAACATTCAGTACTTC
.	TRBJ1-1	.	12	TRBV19	CASSSGLTEAFF	TGTGCCAGTAGTTCAGGACTTACTGAAGCTTTCTTT
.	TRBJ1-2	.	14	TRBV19	CASSMSGGSYGYTF	TGTGCCAGTAGTATGTCGGGGGGTAGCTACGGCTACACCTTC
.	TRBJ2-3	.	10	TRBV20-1	CSAGIDTQYF	TGCAGTGCTGGAATTGATACGCAGTATTTT
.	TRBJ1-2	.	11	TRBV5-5	CASSLIYGYTF	TGTGCCAGCAGCTTGATCTATGGCTACACCTTC
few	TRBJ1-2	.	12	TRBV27	CASSSSGDGYTF	TGTGCCAGCAGTTCGTCAGGGGACGGCTACACCTTC
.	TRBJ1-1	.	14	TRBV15	CATVFGTGSTEAFF	TGTGCCACCGTGTTCGGGACGGGGAGCACTGAAGCTTTCTTT
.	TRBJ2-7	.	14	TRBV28	CASSLSQGFYEQYF	TGTGCCAGCAGTTTATCACAGGGTTTCTACGAGCAGTACTTC
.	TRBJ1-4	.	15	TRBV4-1	CASSQDKTTNEKLFF	TGCGCCAGCAGCCAAGATAAGACGACTAATGAAAAACTGTTTTTT
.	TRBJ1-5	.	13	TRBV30	CAWSVRSDQPQHF	TGTGCCTGGAGTGTACGGTCGGACCAGCCCCAGCATTTT
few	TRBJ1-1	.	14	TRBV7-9	CASSLEGLNTEAFF	TGTGCCAGCAGCTTAGAAGGGTTGAACACTGAAGCTTTCTTT
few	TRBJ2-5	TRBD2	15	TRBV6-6	CASSFGSGAPETQYF	TGTGCCAGCAGTTTCGGGAGCGGGGCCCCAGAGACCCAGTACTTC
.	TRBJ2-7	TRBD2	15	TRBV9	CASARVAGSSYEQYF	TGTGCCAGTGCACGGGTAGCGGGTTCCTCCTACGAGCAGTACTTC
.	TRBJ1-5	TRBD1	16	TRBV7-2	CASSSNRDRANQPQHF	TGTGCCAGCAGCTCCAACCGGGACAGGGCCAATCAGCCCCAGCATTTT
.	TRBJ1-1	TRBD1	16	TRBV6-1	CASSEAPTGFIPEAFF	TGTGCCAGCAGTGAAGCCCCGACAGGGTTTATCCCTGAAGCTTTCTTT
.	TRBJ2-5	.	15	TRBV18	CASSPPPQGGETQYF	TGTGCCAGCTCACCACCTCCACAGGGCGGAGAGACCCAGTACTTC
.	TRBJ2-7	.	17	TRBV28	CASSLGYGLIRTYEQYF	TGTGCCAGCAGCCTCGGCTATGGACTAATAAGGACCTACGAGCAGTACTTC